These 19 T cell receptor beta chains were sequenced from one sample in a study of blood T cell repertoires in COVID-19. The repertoire was sequenced with immunoSEQ multiplex PCR; TCRdb's copy has only in-frame clones and lacks some. The data contain some 62,000 clones, less than 85% of them singletons. The specimen was peripheral blood. Source of these receptors: a man aged 55 to 70 with acute or convalescent COVID-19.

V is TRBV25-1 and J is TRBJ1-2, with a weak D call TRBD1 (5 bases). This CDR3 is 14 amino acids long. Germline assignment: CDR1 MGHDK and CDR2 SYGVNS. Deletions cut 1 base from V and 7 bases from J, with 13 bases between. CDR3 residues: CASSESGGSVGYTF. For the CDR3, the DNA is TGTGCCAGCAGTGAATCGGGGGGGTCGGTTGGCTACACCTTC.

This clone was observed a single time. The CDR3 sequence is CASSESNREQPQHF. CDR3 sequence (DNA): TGCGCCAGCAGTGAGTCGAACCGAGAACAGCCCCAGCATTTT. The chain joins TRBV10-2 to TRBJ1-5, with D unresolved. The V gene lost 0 bases and the J gene lost 7 bases, with 10 bases spanning the gap. Germline assignment: CDR1 WSHSY and CDR2 SAAADI. The CDR3 length is 14 residues.

The chain couples TRBV18 to TRBJ1-1; perhaps TRBD1 as D (6 bases). The CDR3 has 15 amino acids. Germline V gives CDR1 KGHSH, CDR2 LQKENI. Trimming stripped 0 bases from V and 3 bases from J, with 11 bases between. The CDR3 loop is CASSPPGKGDTEAFF. The DNA of the CDR3 is TGTGCCAGCTCACCACCGGGGAAGGGGGACACTGAAGCTTTCTTT.

The chain has TRBV28 and TRBJ2-2, with 9 bases aligning to TRBD1. The CDR3 contains 17 residues. Germline V gene lookup returns CDR1 MDHEN and CDR2 SYDVKM. After removal of 4 bases from V and 6 bases from J, the junction contained 12 bases not matched to a gene. The CDR3 reads CASSSWGQGSSAGELFF. The CDR3, as DNA: TGTGCCAGCAGTTCTTGGGGACAGGGTTCTTCGGCCGGGGAGCTGTTTTTT.

The chain couples TRBV28 to TRBJ1-4; D might be TRBD1 (5 bases). Trimming shortened V by 5 bases and J by 6 bases, and 16 bases separated the two germline ends. This CDR3 has 15 amino acids. Germline CDR1 reads MDHEN; CDR2 reads SYDVKM. The CDR3 DNA sequence: TGTGCCAGCAGTCTCCGGGCCCCAGGGTATGAAAAACTGTTTTTT. Its translation is CASSLRAPGYEKLFF.

V and J are TRBV6-6 and TRBJ1-1; no firm D call. Germline CDR1 MNHNY, CDR2 SVGAGI (reference sequence). The CDR3 contains 14 residues. Trimming cost V 0 bases and J 4 bases, with 9 bases left between them. The CDR3 region is CASSYSREGTEAFF. DNA for the CDR3: TGTGCCAGCAGTTACTCCCGGGAAGGCACTGAAGCTTTCTTT.

This clone has just one count. The chain combines TRBV18 with TRBJ1-6; 7 bases match TRBD1. CDR1 and CDR2 from the germline V gene are KGHSH and LQKENI. The CDR3 is 15 amino acids. V gave up 2 bases and J gave up 14 bases; unmatched junction bases: 12. CDR3 nucleotide sequence: TGTGCCAGCTCACCATCGACAGGGTCGGGTAAGGCCCTCCACTTT. This sequence encodes CASSPSTGSGKALHF.

This chain links TRBV6-5 with TRBJ1-6; D not resolved. CDR3 size: 15 residues. Germline V lookup: CDR1 MNHEY, CDR2 SVGAGI. Deletions cut 8 bases from V and 0 bases from J, with 11 bases between. The CDR3 is CASSSTNSYNSPLHF. The CDR3 nucleotides are TGTGCCAGCTCTAGTACCAACTCCTATAATTCACCCCTCCACTTT.

This sequence joins TRBV11-2 and TRBJ2-2; possible D gene TRBD2, 5 bases. Per germline, CDR1 SGHAT and CDR2 FQNNGV. The CDR3 extends over 15 amino acids. V lost 5 bases to trimming and J lost 4 bases, with 14 bases between them. The CDR3 coding sequence is TGTGCCAGCAGCCCGGGATTCCTGAGCACCGGGGAGCTGTTTTTT. It codes for CASSPGFLSTGELFF.

J is TRBJ2-5 and V is TRBV27, with D unresolved. V lost 2 bases to trimming and J lost 1 base, with 8 bases between them. The CDR3 has 14 amino acids. Per germline, CDR1 MNHEY and CDR2 SMNVEV (reference sequence). This chain's CDR3 is CASSLGRLQETQYF. CDR3 nucleotides: TGTGCCAGCAGTTTAGGCAGGCTCCAAGAGACCCAGTACTTC.

V usage is TRBV7-9 and J usage is TRBJ2-7, with D possibly TRBD2 on 5 matching bases. The ends were cut back, 0 bases at V and 3 bases at J, with 6 bases in the middle. The CDR3 has 13 residues. Germline V gives CDR1 SEHNR, CDR2 FQNEAQ (reference sequence). The CDR3 is CASSLAGDYEQYF. The CDR3 DNA reads as TGTGCCAGCAGCTTAGCGGGAGACTACGAGCAGTACTTC.

This chain joins TRBV19 and TRBJ2-7, with D possibly matching TRBD1 (6 bases). This CDR3 region has 13 residues. Germline lookup yields CDR1 LNHDA and CDR2 SQIVND (reference sequence). Trimming shortened V by 5 bases and J by 3 bases, and 11 bases separated the two germline ends. CDR3 sequence: CASSHRDIYEQYF. The CDR3, as DNA: TGTGCCAGTAGTCACCGGGACATCTACGAGCAGTACTTC.

This chain connects TRBV6-2 or TRBV6-3 to TRBJ1-2; TRBD1 agrees at 7 bases. Germline assignment: CDR1 MNHEY and CDR2 SVGEGT. The CDR3 contains 13 residues. Losses at the gene ends were 4 bases for V and 4 bases for J; bases not matched to a gene: 3. CDR3 bases: TGTGCCAGCAGTTCGACAGGGTCCTATGGCTACACCTTC. Its translation: CASSSTGSYGYTF.

The chain employs TRBV5-1 and TRBJ2-5, with D tentatively TRBD2 (5 bases). The germline V and J ends were trimmed by 5 bases and 5 bases, with 13 bases remaining between them. The CDR3 contains 13 residues. Looked up from germline, CDR1 is SGHRS and CDR2 is YFSETQ. CDR3 DNA sequence: TGCGCCAGCAGTAGTGTGTCGGGGGAGACCCAGTACTTC. Translating it yields CASSSVSGETQYF.

The rearrangement joins TRBV28 to TRBJ1-1; D might be TRBD1 (5 bases). CDR3 length: 12 residues. V lost 8 bases and J lost 6, with 13 bases in between. Per the germline V gene, CDR1 is MDHEN and CDR2 is SYDVKM. This CDR3 reads CASREGNPEAFF. CDR3 DNA sequence: TGTGCCAGCCGGGAGGGGAATCCTGAAGCTTTCTTT.

V gene TRBV11-2 combines with J gene TRBJ2-2; TRBD1 aligns across 7 bases. With V trimmed by 3 bases and J by 0 bases, 4 bases remained unmatched. The CDR3 sequence is 16 residues long. Germline values: CDR1 SGHAT, CDR2 FQNNGV. CDR3: CASSFRTGSNTGELFF. CDR3 in DNA: TGTGCCAGCAGCTTCCGGACAGGTTCGAACACCGGGGAGCTGTTTTTT.

This clone is a singleton in its sample. The V and J genes are TRBV6-4 and TRBJ2-1, with D maybe TRBD2 (6 bases). The CDR3 runs to 14 residues. Germline values: CDR1 MRHNA, CDR2 SNTAGT. Trimming removed 3 bases at V and 9 bases at J, with 15 bases between. The CDR3 coding sequence is TGTGCCAGCAGTGAGGCTAGCGTTCGCGGTGAGCAGTTCTTC. Protein sequence: CASSEASVRGEQFF.

The genes are TRBV15 and TRBJ2-1; D not resolved. Germline V gene sequence: CDR1 LNHNV, CDR2 YYDKDF (reference sequence). V lost 5 bases and J 0 bases, leaving 14 bases between the germline ends. The CDR3 consists of 16 residues. CDR3 region: CATSADSAYSYNEQFF. DNA for the CDR3: TGTGCCACCAGCGCCGACTCAGCCTACTCCTACAATGAGCAGTTCTTC.

The chain links TRBV13 to TRBJ2-1; 8 bases are a match to TRBD2. CDR1 and CDR2 (germline): PRHDT, FYEKMQ (reference sequence). The CDR3 is 16 residues long. V lost 5 bases and J lost 0; bases outside the gene matches: 6. CDR3 nucleotide sequence: TGTGCCAGCAGCGGGAGACTAGCGAGCTCCTACAATGAGCAGTTCTTC. Its protein product is CASSGRLASSYNEQFF.